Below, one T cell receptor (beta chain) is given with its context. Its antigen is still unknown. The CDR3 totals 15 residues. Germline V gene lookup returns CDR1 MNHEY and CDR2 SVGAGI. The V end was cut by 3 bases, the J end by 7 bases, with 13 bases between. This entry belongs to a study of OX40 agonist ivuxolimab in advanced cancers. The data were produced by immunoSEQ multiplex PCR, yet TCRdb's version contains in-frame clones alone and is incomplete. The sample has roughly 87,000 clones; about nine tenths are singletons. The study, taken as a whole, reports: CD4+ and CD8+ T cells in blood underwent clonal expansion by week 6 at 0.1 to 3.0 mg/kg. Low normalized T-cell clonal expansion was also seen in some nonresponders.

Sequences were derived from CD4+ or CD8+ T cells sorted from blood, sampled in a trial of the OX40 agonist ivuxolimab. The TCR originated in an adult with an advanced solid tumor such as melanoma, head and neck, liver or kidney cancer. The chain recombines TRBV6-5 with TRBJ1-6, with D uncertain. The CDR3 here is CASSYGGGLNSPLHF. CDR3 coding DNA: TGTGCCAGCAGTTATGGAGGTGGTTTAAATTCACCCCTCCACTTT.